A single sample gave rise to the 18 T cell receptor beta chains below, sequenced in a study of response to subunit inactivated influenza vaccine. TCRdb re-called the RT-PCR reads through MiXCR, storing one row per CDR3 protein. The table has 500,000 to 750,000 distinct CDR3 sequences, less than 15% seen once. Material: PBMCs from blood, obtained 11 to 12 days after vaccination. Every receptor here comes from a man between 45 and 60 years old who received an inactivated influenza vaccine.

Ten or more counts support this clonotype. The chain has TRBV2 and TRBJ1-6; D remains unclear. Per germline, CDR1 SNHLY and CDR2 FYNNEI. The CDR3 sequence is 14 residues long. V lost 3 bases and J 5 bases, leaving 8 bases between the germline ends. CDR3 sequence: CASSERVDNSPLHF. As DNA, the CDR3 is TGTGCCAGCAGTGAGAGGGTGGATAATTCACCCCTCCACTTT.

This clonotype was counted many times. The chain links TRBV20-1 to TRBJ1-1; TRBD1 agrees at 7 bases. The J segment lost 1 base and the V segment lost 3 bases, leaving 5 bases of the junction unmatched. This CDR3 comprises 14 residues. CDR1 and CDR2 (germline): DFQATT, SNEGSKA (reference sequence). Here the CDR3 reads CSARKTGRNTEAFF. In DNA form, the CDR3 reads TGCAGTGCTAGGAAGACAGGGAGGAACACTGAAGCTTTCTTT.

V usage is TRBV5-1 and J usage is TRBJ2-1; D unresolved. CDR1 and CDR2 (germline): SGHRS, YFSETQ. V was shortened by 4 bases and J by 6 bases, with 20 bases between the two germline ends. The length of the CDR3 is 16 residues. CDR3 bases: TGCGCCAGCAGCCTACCTAGACTGGCGCCCGTCAATGAGCAGTTCTTC. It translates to CASSLPRLAPVNEQFF.

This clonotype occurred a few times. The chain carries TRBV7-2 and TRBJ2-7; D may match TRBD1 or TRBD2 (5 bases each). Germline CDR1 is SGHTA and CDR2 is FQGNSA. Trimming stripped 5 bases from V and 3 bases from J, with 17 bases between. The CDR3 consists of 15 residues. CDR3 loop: CASSIRDGPVYEQYF. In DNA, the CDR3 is TGTGCCAGCAGCATCCGGGACGGGCCAGTCTACGAGCAGTACTTC.

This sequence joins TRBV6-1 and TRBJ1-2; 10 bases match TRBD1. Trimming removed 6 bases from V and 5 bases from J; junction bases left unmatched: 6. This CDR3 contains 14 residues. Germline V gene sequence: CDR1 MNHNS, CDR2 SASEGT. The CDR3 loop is CASRTGTGEYGYTF. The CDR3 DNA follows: TGTGCCAGCAGGACCGGGACAGGGGAATATGGCTACACCTTC.

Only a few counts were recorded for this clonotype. The CDR3 spells CASSRSRDRFLQIGYNEQFF. DNA of the CDR3: TGTGCCAGCAGCAGGTCCAGGGACAGGTTTCTACAAATCGGTTACAATGAGCAGTTCTTC. The rearrangement uses TRBV11-1 and TRBJ2-1; 8 bases map to TRBD1. CDR1 is SGHAT, CDR2 FQDESV, per germline (reference sequence). The CDR3 has 20 amino acids. The J segment lost 4 bases and the V segment lost 5 bases, leaving 22 bases of the junction unmatched.

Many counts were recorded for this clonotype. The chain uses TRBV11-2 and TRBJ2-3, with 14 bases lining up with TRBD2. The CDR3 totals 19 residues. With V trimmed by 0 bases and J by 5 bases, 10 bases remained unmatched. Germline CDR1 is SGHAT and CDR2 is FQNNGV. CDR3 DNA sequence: TGTGCCAGCAGCTTAGATCCGACTAGCGGGGGGGCCGGGGTAGATACGCAGTATTTT. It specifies CASSLDPTSGGAGVDTQYF.

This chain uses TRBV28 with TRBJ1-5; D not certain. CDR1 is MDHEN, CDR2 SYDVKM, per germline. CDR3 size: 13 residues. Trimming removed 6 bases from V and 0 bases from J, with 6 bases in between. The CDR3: CASRPYSNQPQHF. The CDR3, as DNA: TGTGCCAGCAGACCTTATAGCAATCAGCCCCAGCATTTT.

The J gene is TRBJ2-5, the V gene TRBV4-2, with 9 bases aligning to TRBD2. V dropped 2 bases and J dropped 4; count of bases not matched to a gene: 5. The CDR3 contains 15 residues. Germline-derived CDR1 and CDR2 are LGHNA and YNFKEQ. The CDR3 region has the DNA TGTGCCAGCAGCCAAAAACTAGCGGGCTCAGAGACCCAGTACTTC. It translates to CASSQKLAGSETQYF.

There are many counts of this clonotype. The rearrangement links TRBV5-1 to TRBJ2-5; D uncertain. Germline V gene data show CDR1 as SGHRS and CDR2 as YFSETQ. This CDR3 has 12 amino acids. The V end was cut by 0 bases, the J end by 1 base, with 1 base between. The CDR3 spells CASSLAQETQYF. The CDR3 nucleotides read TGCGCCAGCAGCTTGGCCCAAGAGACCCAGTACTTC.

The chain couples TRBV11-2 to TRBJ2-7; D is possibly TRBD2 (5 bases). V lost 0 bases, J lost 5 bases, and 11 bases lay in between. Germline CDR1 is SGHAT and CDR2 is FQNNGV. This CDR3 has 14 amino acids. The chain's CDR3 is CASSLDFRGNEQYF. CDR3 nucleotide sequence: TGTGCCAGCAGCTTAGATTTTCGAGGGAACGAGCAGTACTTC.

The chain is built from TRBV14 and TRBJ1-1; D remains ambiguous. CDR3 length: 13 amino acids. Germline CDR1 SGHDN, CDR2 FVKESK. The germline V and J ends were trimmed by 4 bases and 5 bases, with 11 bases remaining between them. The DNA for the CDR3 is TGTGCCAGCAGCCCATGGGAGGGTACTGAAGCTTTCTTT. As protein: CASSPWEGTEAFF.

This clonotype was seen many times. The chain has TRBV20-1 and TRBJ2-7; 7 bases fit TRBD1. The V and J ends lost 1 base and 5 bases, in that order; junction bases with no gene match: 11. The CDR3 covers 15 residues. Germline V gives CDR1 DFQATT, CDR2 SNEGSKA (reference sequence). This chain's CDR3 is CSARVRGTGDHEQYF. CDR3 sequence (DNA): TGCAGTGCTAGAGTTCGGGGAACAGGGGACCACGAGCAGTACTTC.

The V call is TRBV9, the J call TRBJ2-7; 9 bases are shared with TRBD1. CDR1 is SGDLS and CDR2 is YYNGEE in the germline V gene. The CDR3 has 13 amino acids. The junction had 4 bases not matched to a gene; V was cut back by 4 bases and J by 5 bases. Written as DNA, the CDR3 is TGTGCCAGCAGCAGACAGGGGGGCGACGAGCAGTACTTC. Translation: CASSRQGGDEQYF.

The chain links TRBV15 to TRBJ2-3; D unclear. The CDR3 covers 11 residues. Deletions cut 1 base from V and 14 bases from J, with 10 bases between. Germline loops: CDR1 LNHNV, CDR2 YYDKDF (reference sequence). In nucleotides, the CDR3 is TGTGCCACCAGCAGAGGCCCACTACGGTATTTT. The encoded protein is CATSRGPLRYF.

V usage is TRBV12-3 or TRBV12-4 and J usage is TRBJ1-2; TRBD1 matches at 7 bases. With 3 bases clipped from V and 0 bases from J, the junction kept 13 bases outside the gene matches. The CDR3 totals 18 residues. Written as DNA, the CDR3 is TGTGCCAGCAGTTTTGGGGACAGTCCATTATCAGCTAACTATGGCTACACCTTC. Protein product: CASSFGDSPLSANYGYTF.

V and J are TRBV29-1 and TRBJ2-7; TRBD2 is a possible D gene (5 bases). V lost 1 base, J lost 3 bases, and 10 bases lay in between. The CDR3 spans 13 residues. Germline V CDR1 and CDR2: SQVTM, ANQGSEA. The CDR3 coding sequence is TGCAGCGTTGAAGGGGCAGGACTCTACGAGCAGTACTTC. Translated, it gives CSVEGAGLYEQYF.

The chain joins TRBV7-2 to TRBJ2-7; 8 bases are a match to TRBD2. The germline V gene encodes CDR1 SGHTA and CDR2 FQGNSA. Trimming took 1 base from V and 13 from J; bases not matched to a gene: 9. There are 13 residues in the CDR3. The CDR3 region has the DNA TGTGCCAGCAGCTTAGGGGTAGCGGGGAACCCCTACTTC. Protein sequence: CASSLGVAGNPYF. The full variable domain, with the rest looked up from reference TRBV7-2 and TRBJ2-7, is GAGVSQSPSNKVTEKGKDVELRCDPISGHTALYWYRQSLGQGLEFLIYFQGNSAPDKSGLPSDRFSAERTGGSVSTLTIQRTQQEDSAVYLCASSLGVAGNPYFGPGTRLTVT.